This note documents a single TCR beta chain sequence. What it binds is unknown. The repertoire was sequenced with immunoSEQ multiplex PCR; TCRdb's copy has only in-frame clones and lacks some. The data show 67,000 or so clones, approximately 90% seen once. This specimen belongs to a study of OX40 agonist ivuxolimab in advanced cancers. Germline values: CDR1 MDHEN, CDR2 SYDVKM. This CDR3 spans 11 amino acids. Trimming pared 10 bases from V and 7 bases from J, leaving 14 bases between. General observations from the study: Patients with a partial response at 0.1-3.0 mg/kg had among the lowest clonal expansion. There were, on average, more expanded clones in CD8+ T cells than in CD4+.

Source: CD4+ or CD8+ T cells sorted from blood, taken in a trial of the OX40 agonist ivuxolimab. The sequence came from an adult with an advanced solid tumor such as melanoma, head and neck, liver or kidney cancer. The J gene is TRBJ2-7, the V gene TRBV28; D gene unclear. The CDR3 loop reads CATSYLREQYF. In DNA, the CDR3 is TGTGCCACTTCGTACCTACGGGAGCAGTACTTC.